This T cell receptor (beta chain) emerged from a study of early stage breast cancer tumors. The germline V and J ends were trimmed by 4 bases and 0 bases, with 27 bases remaining between them. In germline, CDR1 is MDHEN, CDR2 SYDVKM. The CDR3 has 21 amino acids. Each sample had two DNA replicates, roughly 0.5 ug blood or roughly 1.4 ug tissue. Profiled with immunoSEQ multiplex PCR; TCRdb holds only in-frame clones, not every one. Among some 8,100 clones, around 77% were seen once, and the ten largest hold approximately 9%. The chain is built from TRBV28 and TRBJ2-2; maybe TRBD1 (6 bases). The receptor's source is a person aged 55 to 70 with breast cancer. The sequenced sample consisted of normal breast tissue next to the tumor. The CDR3 DNA sequence: TGTGCCAGCAGTTCTTCCGTGGACAGATTCCAATTTACCTCGAACACCGGGGAGCTGTTTTTT. It encodes CASSSSVDRFQFTSNTGELFF. The full variable domain, in which reference TRBV28 and TRBJ2-2 provide the parts outside the CDR3, is DVKVTQSSRYLVKRTGEKVFLECVQDMDHENMFWYRQDPGLGLRLIYFSYDVKMKEKGDIPEGYSVSREKKERFSLILESASTNQTSMYLCASSSSVDRFQFTSNTGELFFGEGSRLTVL.